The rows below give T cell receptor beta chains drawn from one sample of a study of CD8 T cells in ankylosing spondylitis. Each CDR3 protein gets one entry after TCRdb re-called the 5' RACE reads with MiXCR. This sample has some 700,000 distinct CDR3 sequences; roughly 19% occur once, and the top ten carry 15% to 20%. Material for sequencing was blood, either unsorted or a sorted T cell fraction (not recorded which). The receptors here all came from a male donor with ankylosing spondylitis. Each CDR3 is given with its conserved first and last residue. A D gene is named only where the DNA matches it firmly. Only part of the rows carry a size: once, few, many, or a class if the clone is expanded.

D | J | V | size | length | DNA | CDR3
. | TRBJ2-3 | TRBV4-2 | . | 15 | TGTGCCAGCAGCCTGGCTGTAGAGGGCGCAGATACGCAGTATTTT | CASSLAVEGADTQYF
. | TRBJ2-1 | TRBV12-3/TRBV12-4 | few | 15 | TGTGCCAGCAGTTTGCCCCGGAGCGACTACAATGAGCAGTTCTTC | CASSLPRSDYNEQFF
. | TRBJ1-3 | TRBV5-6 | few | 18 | TGTGCCAGCAGCTTGCAACTCTTCGGCTCCGTCTCTGGAAACACCATATATTTT | CASSLQLFGSVSGNTIYF
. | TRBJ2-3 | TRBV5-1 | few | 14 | TGCGCCAGCAGCTCGATCGCCGACTCAGATACGCAGTATTTT | CASSSIADSDTQYF
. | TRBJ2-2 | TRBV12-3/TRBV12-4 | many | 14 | TGTGCCAGCAGTTTAGACAGGAACACCGGGGAGCTGTTTTTT | CASSLDRNTGELFF
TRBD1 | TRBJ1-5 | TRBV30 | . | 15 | TGTGCCTGGACCCGACCGGGACAGGGAAATCAGCCCCAGCATTTT | CAWTRPGQGNQPQHF
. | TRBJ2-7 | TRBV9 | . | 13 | TGTGCCAGCAGCGCGGACAACTCCTACGAGCAGTACTTC | CASSADNSYEQYF
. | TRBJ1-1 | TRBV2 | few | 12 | TGTGCCAGCAGTGCGACGAACACTGAAGCTTTCTTT | CASSATNTEAFF
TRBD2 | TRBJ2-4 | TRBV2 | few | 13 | TGTGCCACCCATGAGGGCGGGGGGCTTGTTCAGTACTTC | CATHEGGGLVQYF
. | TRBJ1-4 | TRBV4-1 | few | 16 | TGCGCCAGCAGCCCCGTGGGAGTTGCAACTAATGAAAAACTGTTTTTT | CASSPVGVATNEKLFF
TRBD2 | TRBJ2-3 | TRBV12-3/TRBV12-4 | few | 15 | TGTGCCAGCAGTGCTAGCGGGCGTAGCACAGATACGCAGTATTTT | CASSASGRSTDTQYF
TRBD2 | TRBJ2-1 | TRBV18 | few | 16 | TGTGCCAGCTCACCACCTTCCGGGAGGGCCAACAATGAGCAGTTCTTC | CASSPPSGRANNEQFF
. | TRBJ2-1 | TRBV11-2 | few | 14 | TGTGCCAGCAGCCCGACAGGGAGGGCCGATGAGCAGTTCTTC | CASSPTGRADEQFF
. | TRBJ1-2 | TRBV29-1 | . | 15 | TGCAGCGTGCCATCCCGGTCCCCCGTCTACTATGGCTACACCTTC | CSVPSRSPVYYGYTF
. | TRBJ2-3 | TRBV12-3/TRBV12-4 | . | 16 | TGTGCCAGCAGTCCCCGGACCGAGCGGGCGGGTGATACGCAGTATTTT | CASSPRTERAGDTQYF
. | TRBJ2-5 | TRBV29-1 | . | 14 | TGCAGCGCGGGACTGAAGAACCTTCAAGAGACCCAGTACTTC | CSAGLKNLQETQYF
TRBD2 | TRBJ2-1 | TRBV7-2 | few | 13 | TGTGCCAGCAGCCCGCGGGGGGGCTATGAGCAGTTCTTC | CASSPRGGYEQFF
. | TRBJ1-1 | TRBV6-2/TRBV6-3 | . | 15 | TGTGCCAGCAGTTACCGGGGGGCGCCTGGCACTGAAGCTTTCTTT | CASSYRGAPGTEAFF
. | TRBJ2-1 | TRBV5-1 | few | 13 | TGCGCCAGCAGCACGGACAGTCACAATGAGCAGTTCTTC | CASSTDSHNEQFF
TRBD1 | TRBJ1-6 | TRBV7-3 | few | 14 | TGTGCCAGCAGCACGACAGGGCTTGGGTCACCCCTCCACTTT | CASSTTGLGSPLHF
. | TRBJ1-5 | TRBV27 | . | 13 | TGTGCCAGCAGTTCGTCCTCGTCAAGGCCCCAGCATTTT | CASSSSSSRPQHF
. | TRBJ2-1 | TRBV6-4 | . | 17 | TGTGCCAGCAGGGACTCTACATTATACGAGTCCTACAATGAGCAGTTCTTC | CASRDSTLYESYNEQFF
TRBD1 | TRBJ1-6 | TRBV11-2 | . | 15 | TGTGCCAGCAGCCCGGATGGACAGGCTAATTCACCCCTCCACTTT | CASSPDGQANSPLHF
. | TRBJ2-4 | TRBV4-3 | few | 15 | TGCGCCAGCAGCCAAGAGTTCGTGGGGGCGGACATTCAGTACTTC | CASSQEFVGADIQYF
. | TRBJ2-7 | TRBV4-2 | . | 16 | TGTGCCAGCAGTCCTCTCCTAGGCGAACCTACCTACGAGCAGTACTTC | CASSPLLGEPTYEQYF
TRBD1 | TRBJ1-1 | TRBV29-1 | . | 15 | TGCAGCGTTGGGACAGGGGGCAGGGGCAACGCTGAAGCTTTCTTT | CSVGTGGRGNAEAFF
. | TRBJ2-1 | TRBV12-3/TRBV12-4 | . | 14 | TGTGCCAGCAGCCCCGGCCGGGGGCGCAATGAGCAGTTCTTC | CASSPGRGRNEQFF
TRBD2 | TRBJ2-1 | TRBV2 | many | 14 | TGTGCCAGCCGGGGACTAGCGGGGGGGAATGAGCAGTTCTTC | CASRGLAGGNEQFF
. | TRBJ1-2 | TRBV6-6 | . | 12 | TGTGCCAGCAGGCTGGGCACCGGGGGCTACACCTTC | CASRLGTGGYTF
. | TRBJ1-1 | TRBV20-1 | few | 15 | TGCAGTGCTAGAGATCTGGCGGGATCGGGCACTGAAGCTTTCTTT | CSARDLAGSGTEAFF
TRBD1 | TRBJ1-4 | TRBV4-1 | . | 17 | TGCGCCAGCAGCCGACAGGGTAGTAGAGCAACTAATGAAAAACTGTTTTTT | CASSRQGSRATNEKLFF
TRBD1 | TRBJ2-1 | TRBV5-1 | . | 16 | TGCGCCAGCAGCAGGGACAGGGGACGATCCGCCAATGAGCAGTTCTTC | CASSRDRGRSANEQFF
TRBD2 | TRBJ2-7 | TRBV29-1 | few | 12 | TGCAGCGTTGTACTAGCGGTACAAGAGCAGTACTTC | CSVVLAVQEQYF
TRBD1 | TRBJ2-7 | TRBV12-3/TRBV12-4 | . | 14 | TGTGCCAGCAGTCTGGGACAGGGTGTAGGTGAGCAGTACTTC | CASSLGQGVGEQYF
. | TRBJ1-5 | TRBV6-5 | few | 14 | TGTGCCAGCAGTTACGTAGGGGCGGCTCAGCCCCAGCATTTT | CASSYVGAAQPQHF